A selection of T cell receptor beta chains follows, all from one sample in a study of Ad26.COV2.S vaccination and SARS-CoV-2 variants. Here immunoSEQ multiplex PCR was the method, and the copy in TCRdb shows in-frame clones only, minus some. The top ten hold 5.5% of the sample, which has 300,000 to 350,000 clones, roughly 90% seen once. The input for sequencing was peripheral blood, taken in a trial of Ad26.COV2.S vaccine versus placebo. The source of these receptors is a person aged 18 to 65 who received the Ad26.COV2.S COVID-19 vaccine or a placebo. The CDR3 runs from the conserved cysteine through the conserved F or W. A D gene is named only where the DNA matches it firmly. Not every row has a clone size; where given, it reads once, few, many or a size class.

TRBV19,TRBJ1-1,-,-,TGTGCCAGTTTAGACAGTACTCGTCGGATGAACACTGAAGCTTTCTTT,CASLDSTRRMNTEAFF
TRBV4-1,TRBJ1-4,-,TRBD1,TGCGCCAGCAGGGGGACAGGTCGGGAAAAACTGTTTTTT,CASRGTGREKLFF
TRBV13,TRBJ1-1,-,-,TGTGCCAGCAGCTTAGTAGGGGTAAGAGGGTACACTGAAGCTTTCTTT,CASSLVGVRGYTEAFF
TRBV29-1,TRBJ1-1,-,-,TGCAGCGTTAATAAACTGGGGGGAACTGAAGCTTTCTTT,CSVNKLGGTEAFF
TRBV5-1,TRBJ2-5,-,TRBD2,TGCGCCAGCAACCCTAGAGGACTAGCGGGCCGTGAGACCCAGTACTTC,CASNPRGLAGRETQYF
TRBV6-2/TRBV6-3,TRBJ1-2,once,-,TGTGCCAGCAGTCAGGGGAGCGGCTACACCTTC,CASSQGSGYTF
TRBV2,TRBJ2-7,-,-,TGTGCCAGCAGGGATATAGGACAGAGTTACGAGCAGTACTTC,CASRDIGQSYEQYF
TRBV7-3,TRBJ1-2,-,-,TGTGCCAGCAGCTCATCCTCTCGGACAGATCCCTATGGCTACACCTTC,CASSSSSRTDPYGYTF
TRBV7-9,TRBJ1-1,-,TRBD1,TGTGCCAGCAGCCTCGGGACAGGGGGTTTGAACACTGAAGCTTTCTTT,CASSLGTGGLNTEAFF
TRBV18,TRBJ1-4,-,-,TGTGCCAGCTCACAGAGTATTGAAAAACTGTTTTTT,CASSQSIEKLFF
TRBV5-1,TRBJ1-1,-,TRBD1,TGCGCCAGCAGCTTAAGGACAGGGCGGAACACTGAAGCTTTCTTT,CASSLRTGRNTEAFF
TRBV29-1,TRBJ1-2,-,-,TGCAGCGTTGAAGTTCCTCACCTGCATGGCTACACCTTC,CSVEVPHLHGYTF
TRBV11-2,TRBJ1-1,-,-,TGTGCCAGCAGCTTTCCCACAGATGAAGCTTTCTTT,CASSFPTDEAFF
TRBV19,TRBJ1-3,-,TRBD1,TGTGCCAGCAGACAAGGACAGGCAAACACCATATATTTT,CASRQGQANTIYF
TRBV2,TRBJ2-1,-,TRBD1,TGTGCCAGCATACCCATGTACAGGGGTTTGAATGAGCAGTTCTTC,CASIPMYRGLNEQFF
TRBV11-2,TRBJ1-6,-,-,TGTGCCAGCAGCTCTCTGAGGGGAAATTCACCCCTCCACTTT,CASSSLRGNSPLHF
TRBV7-9,TRBJ2-1,-,-,TGTGCCAGCAGCTTAGGGGCGAATGAGCAGTTCTTC,CASSLGANEQFF
TRBV11-3,TRBJ2-1,once,-,TGTGCCAGCAGCTCTTCCTCCTACAATGAGCAGTTCTTC,CASSSSSYNEQFF
TRBV13,TRBJ1-1,-,-,TGTGCCAGCAGCCCCGGGGTTGAAGCTTTCTTT,CASSPGVEAFF
TRBV18,TRBJ1-1,-,-,TGTGCCAGCTCCCTCGGGGCCCAACAGGGAGCTTTCTTT,CASSLGAQQGAFF
TRBV6-5,TRBJ2-2,-,TRBD2,TGTGCCAGCAGTTACGGACTAGCGGTAAACACCGGGGAGCTGTTTTTT,CASSYGLAVNTGELFF
TRBV3-1/TRBV3-2,TRBJ2-3,-,-,TGTGCCAGCAGCCAAGTACACCCCACAGATACGCAGTATTTT,CASSQVHPTDTQYF
TRBV15,TRBJ2-1,-,TRBD2,TGTGCCACCAGAGCGGGGGCCTACAATGAGCAGTTCTTC,CATRAGAYNEQFF
TRBV11-2,TRBJ2-1,-,TRBD2,TGTGCCAGCAGCTTGAGCGGGAGGAGGTTCCCCGAGCAGTTCTTC,CASSLSGRRFPEQFF
TRBV7-9,TRBJ2-5,-,TRBD1,TGTGCCAGCAGCTTGACAGGGGGGGAGACCCAGTACTTC,CASSLTGGETQYF
TRBV7-2,TRBJ2-2,-,-,TGTGCCAGCAGCTTAGCTTCAGTGATCCCAAACACCGGGGAGCTGTTTTTT,CASSLASVIPNTGELFF
TRBV14,TRBJ2-1,-,TRBD2,TGTGCCAGCAGCCAAGCGGGCGGGAGGTCCTTCTATAACTCCTACAATGAGCAGTTCTTC,CASSQAGGRSFYNSYNEQFF
TRBV27,TRBJ1-5,-,-,TGTGCCAGCAGTTTATTGGGGGCGCCCCAGCATTTT,CASSLLGAPQHF